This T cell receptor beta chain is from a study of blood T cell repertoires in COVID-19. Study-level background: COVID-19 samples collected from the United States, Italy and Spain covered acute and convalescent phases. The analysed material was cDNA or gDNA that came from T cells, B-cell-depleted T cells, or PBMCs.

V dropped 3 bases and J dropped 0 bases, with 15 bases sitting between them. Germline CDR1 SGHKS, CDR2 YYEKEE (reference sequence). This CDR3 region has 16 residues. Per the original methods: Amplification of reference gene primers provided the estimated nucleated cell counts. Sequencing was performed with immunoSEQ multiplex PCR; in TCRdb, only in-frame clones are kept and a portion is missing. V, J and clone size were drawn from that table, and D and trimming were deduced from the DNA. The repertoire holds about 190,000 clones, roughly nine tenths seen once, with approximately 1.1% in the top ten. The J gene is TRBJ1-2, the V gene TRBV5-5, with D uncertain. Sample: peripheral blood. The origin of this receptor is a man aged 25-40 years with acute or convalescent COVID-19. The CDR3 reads CASSSRGGTSNYGYTF. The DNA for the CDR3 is TGTGCCAGCAGCTCGCGAGGAGGAACATCTAACTATGGCTACACCTTC.